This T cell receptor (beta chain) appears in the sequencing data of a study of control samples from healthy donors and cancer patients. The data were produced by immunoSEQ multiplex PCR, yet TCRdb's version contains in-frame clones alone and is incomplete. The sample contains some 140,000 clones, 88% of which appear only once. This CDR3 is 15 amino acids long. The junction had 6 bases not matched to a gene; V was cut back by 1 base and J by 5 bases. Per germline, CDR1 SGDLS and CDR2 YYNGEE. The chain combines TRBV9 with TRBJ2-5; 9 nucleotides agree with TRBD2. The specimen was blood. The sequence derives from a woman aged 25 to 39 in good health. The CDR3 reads CASSVTVAGVETQYF. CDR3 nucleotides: TGTGCCAGCAGCGTAACGGTAGCGGGAGTGGAGACCCAGTACTTC.